These 5 T cell receptor beta chains share one sample of origin, sequenced in a study of molecular identifiers for immune sequencing clone quantification. TCRdb re-called the PCR reads with MiXCR, one entry per CDR3 protein. This sample yields fewer than 10,000 distinct CDR3 sequences, of which roughly a fifth are seen a single time; around 1.5% belongs to the top ten. The sequencing input was naive CD8+ T cells from blood, with Jurkat cell RNA spiked in. Noted subset: FACS-sorted CD8+CD4-CCR7+CD45RA+ naive T cells. These receptor sequences come from a human donor in good health. Some libraries in this study had Jurkat cell RNA spiked in.

This clonotype appeared many times. The junction departs from the called germline gene at one end, perhaps through a read error. V and J are TRBV11-2 and TRBJ2-5; maybe TRBD1 (6 bases). The CDR3 consists of 14 residues. The germline CDR1 and CDR2 sequences are SGHAT and FQNNGV. The DNA for the CDR3 is TGTGCCAGCGGCCGGGACATTTACCAAGAGGCCCAGTACTTC. Translating gives CASGRDIYQEAQYF.

In its sample, this clonotype was seen many times. The rearrangement uses TRBV2 and TRBJ1-1; D not certain. From germline, CDR1 is SNHLY and CDR2 FYNNEI. Trimming shortened V by 10 bases and J by 0 bases, and 12 bases separated the two germline ends. The CDR3 has 13 amino acids. The CDR3 region is CAIKASMNTEAFF. The CDR3 DNA reads as TGTGCCATCAAGGCCAGCATGAACACTGAAGCTTTCTTT.

The chain has TRBV4-1 and TRBJ2-7, with 7 bases matching TRBD2. Germline CDR1 and CDR2: MGHRA and YSYEKL. V lost 1 base to trimming and J lost 6 bases; unmatched junction nucleotides: 6. The CDR3 contains 14 residues. CDR3 coding DNA: TGCGCCAGCAGCCAAGGACTAGCTTTTTTCGAGCAGTACTTC. Protein sequence: CASSQGLAFFEQYF.

The sample holds many counts of this clonotype. This chain links TRBV19 with TRBJ1-1; D not certain. V dropped 4 bases and J dropped 10 bases, with 13 bases sitting between them. CDR3 length: 12 residues. The V gene's germline CDR1 is LNHDA and CDR2 SQIVND (reference sequence). The CDR3 coding sequence is TGTGCCAGTAGTACCGAGCCCGGAGGAGCTTTCTTT. This gives the protein CASSTEPGGAFF.

Ten or more counts support this clonotype. The CDR3 region has the DNA TGTGCCAGCAGTTTAGGGACAGCCTACGAGCAGTACTTC. Protein sequence: CASSLGTAYEQYF. V gene TRBV27 combines with J gene TRBJ2-7; 7 bases are shared with TRBD1. Trimming removed 2 bases from V and 2 bases from J; junction bases left unmatched: 0. From germline, CDR1 is MNHEY and CDR2 SMNVEV (reference sequence). The CDR3 consists of 13 residues.